This T cell receptor beta chain was identified during a study of blood T cell repertoires in COVID-19. Germline-derived CDR1 and CDR2 are GTSNPN and SVGIG (reference sequence). Germline trimming cut 1 base from V and 5 bases from J; bases unmatched to any gene: 4. The CDR3 has 15 amino acids. Original processing methods: Estimated nucleated cell counts came from reference gene primer amplification. The method was immunoSEQ multiplex PCR; TCRdb's version includes in-frame clones alone and lacks a portion of them. For V, J and clone size, that table is used; D and trimming come from the DNA. The sample records around 140,000 clones, about 87% being singletons.

This TCR derives from a woman aged 50 to 60 with acute or convalescent COVID-19. The source material was peripheral blood. V usage is TRBV30 and J usage is TRBJ2-3; 12 bases agree with TRBD2. CDR3 coding DNA: TGTGCCTGGAGTGGACTAGCGGGAGCGGGAGATACGCAGTATTTT. The encoded protein is CAWSGLAGAGDTQYF.